The 11 T cell receptor beta chains in this list originate from one sample, sequenced in a study of T-cell reconstitution after alpha-beta-depleted transplantation in children. Unique molecular identifiers tagged the TCRbeta library. TCRdb re-called the PCR reads with MiXCR, one entry per CDR3 protein. Of 200,000 to 300,000 distinct CDR3 sequences in the sample, more than 10% were seen once. The starting material was PBMCs from the stem cell graft donor, obtained from the stem cell graft. The receptors shown here come from a human donor who donated a stem cell graft to a child with acute lymphoblastic leukemia.

This clonotype was observed many times. The chain employs TRBV12-3 or TRBV12-4 and TRBJ1-5, with D hard to call. V dropped 5 bases and J dropped 0 bases, with 14 bases sitting between them. This CDR3 comprises 16 residues. CDR3 DNA: TGTGCCAGCAGTCTTCACAGCTACTATAGCAATCAGCCCCAGCATTTT. This sequence encodes CASSLHSYYSNQPQHF.

There are many counts of this clonotype. This sequence joins TRBV28 and TRBJ1-5, with TRBD1 identical over 9 bases. CDR1 and CDR2 from the germline V gene are MDHEN and SYDVKM. CDR3 length equals 16 residues. Trimming removed 4 bases from V and 6 bases from J; junction bases left unmatched: 10. CDR3 loop: CASSSAGDRVSQPQHF. The DNA for the CDR3 is TGTGCCAGCAGTTCCGCGGGGGACAGGGTGAGTCAGCCCCAGCATTTT.

The table lists this clonotype with many counts. The genes are TRBV12-3 or TRBV12-4 and TRBJ2-7; D is unclear. This CDR3 is 11 amino acids long. The ends were cut back, 3 bases at V and 2 bases at J, with 2 bases in the middle. The CDR3 DNA follows: TGTGCCAGCAGTTTTACCTACGAGCAGTACTTC. Its translation: CASSFTYEQYF.

In its sample, this clonotype was seen many times. The chain employs TRBV24-1 and TRBJ2-1; D gene uncertain. Germline CDR1 reads KGHDR; CDR2 reads SFDVKD. The CDR3 extends over 12 amino acids. V was clipped by 9 bases and J by 8 bases, with 13 bases between them. CDR3 amino acids: CATGWAYDEQFF. The DNA of the CDR3 is TGTGCCACCGGGTGGGCGTACGATGAGCAGTTCTTC.

In this sample, this clonotype turned up many times. The rearrangement joins TRBV5-1 to TRBJ2-7; D might be TRBD2 (5 bases). The CDR3 totals 14 residues. Looked up from germline, CDR1 is SGHRS and CDR2 is YFSETQ. V was pared by 0 bases and J by 1 base, with 8 bases between. CDR3 loop: CASSLGGLSYEQYF. The CDR3 DNA is TGCGCCAGCAGCTTGGGCGGGTTGTCCTACGAGCAGTACTTC.

This clonotype was picked up many times. The chain couples TRBV12-3 or TRBV12-4 to TRBJ2-7; 8 nucleotides line up with TRBD1. J gave up 7 bases and V 3 bases, and 11 bases lay outside the gene matches. This CDR3 has 15 amino acids. The CDR3 DNA sequence: TGTGCCAGCAGTTTTAATCCAGGGGGCCCATCTGAGCAGTACTTC. It yields the protein CASSFNPGGPSEQYF.

This clonotype was detected many times. CDR3 sequence: CSVELGTHNEQFF. The DNA for the CDR3 is TGCAGCGTTGAACTTGGGACTCACAATGAGCAGTTCTTC. The chain employs TRBV29-1 and TRBJ2-1; possible D gene TRBD2, 6 bases. CDR3 length equals 13 residues. Trimming took off 2 bases at V and 5 bases at J, with 10 bases between the two ends. CDR1 and CDR2 (germline): SQVTM, ANQGSEA.

This clonotype was recorded at least ten times. This chain uses TRBV5-6 with TRBJ2-3; TRBD1 aligns across 7 bases. This CDR3 comprises 15 residues. With 4 bases clipped from V and 3 bases from J, the junction kept 8 bases outside the gene matches. Germline V gene data show CDR1 as SGHDT and CDR2 as YYEEEE. CDR3 sequence: CASSPGTALTDTQYF. Here the CDR3 DNA reads TGTGCCAGCAGCCCTGGGACAGCCTTAACAGATACGCAGTATTTT.

This clonotype was seen repeatedly, ten times or more. CDR3 DNA: TGTGCCAGCAGCTCCGGGAGAACTGAAGCTTTCTTT. It yields the protein CASSSGRTEAFF. The chain is built from TRBV9 and TRBJ1-1; D is uncertain. Germline V CDR1 and CDR2: SGDLS, YYNGEE. The CDR3 runs 12 residues. Trimming removed 4 bases at V and 5 bases at J, with 9 bases between.

This clonotype was counted many times. The chain employs TRBV5-5 and TRBJ2-7; D is ambiguous. The V end was cut by 1 base, the J end by 2 bases, with 7 bases between. The CDR3 runs 13 residues. Germline V gene data show CDR1 as SGHKS and CDR2 as YYEKEE (reference sequence). The CDR3 sequence: CASSLWGTYEQYF. The CDR3 region has the DNA TGTGCCAGCAGCTTGTGGGGTACCTACGAGCAGTACTTC.

This clonotype has ten or more counts. The chain uses TRBV5-1 and TRBJ1-2, with TRBD1 matching over 8 bases. CDR1 and CDR2 from the germline V gene are SGHRS and YFSETQ. This CDR3 is 16 amino acids long. With 3 bases clipped from V and 6 bases from J, the junction kept 13 bases outside the gene matches. This chain's CDR3 is CASSSERTGLFHGYTF. The CDR3 bases are TGCGCCAGCAGCTCGGAGCGGACAGGGTTATTCCATGGCTACACCTTC.